The 14 T cell receptor beta chains below all came from one sample that was sequenced in a study of PD-1 blockade in classical Hodgkin lymphoma. Here immunoSEQ multiplex PCR was the method, and the copy in TCRdb shows in-frame clones only, minus some. The data hold 50,000 to 75,000 clones, with around 87% observed a single time. With no exception, relapse followed autologous stem cell transplantation in all patients, and brentuximab vedotin exposure varied. The sequences come from peripheral blood mononuclear cells (PBMCs), collected at baseline. These receptors were obtained from a human donor with classical Hodgkin lymphoma.

The chain links TRBV5-1 to TRBJ2-7; 9 bases are shared with TRBD1. Germline V gene lookup returns CDR1 SGHRS and CDR2 YFSETQ. This CDR3 spans 13 amino acids. With V trimmed by 3 bases and J by 3 bases, 1 base remained unmatched. CDR3 residues: CASSWDRDYEQYF. As DNA, the CDR3 is TGCGCCAGCAGCTGGGACAGGGACTACGAGCAGTACTTC.

The rearrangement uses TRBV30 and TRBJ2-7, with TRBD2 as a possible D gene (6 bases). The germline V and J ends were trimmed by 3 bases and 3 bases, with 9 bases remaining between them. The germline gives CDR1 GTSNPN, CDR2 SVGIG (reference sequence). The CDR3 has 12 residues. In DNA, the CDR3 is TGTGCCTGGAGGGGCGGGGTCTACGAGCAGTACTTC. This translates into CAWRGGVYEQYF.

The chain combines TRBV7-9 with TRBJ1-6; unclear D gene. V was clipped by 1 base and J by 10 bases, with 5 bases between them. Per germline, CDR1 SEHNR and CDR2 FQNEAQ (reference sequence). This CDR3 contains 12 residues. The CDR3 DNA is TGTGCCAGCAGCTTAGGGCGATCACCCCTCCACTTT. Translating it yields CASSLGRSPLHF.

This chain links TRBV7-2 with TRBJ2-3; D remains ambiguous. The germline V gene encodes CDR1 SGHTA and CDR2 FQGNSA. The CDR3 sequence is 14 residues long. Trimming cost V 5 bases and J 6 bases, with 15 bases left between them. CDR3 sequence: CASSRNNGADTQYF. The CDR3 nucleotides are TGTGCCAGCAGCCGGAATAACGGTGCGGATACGCAGTATTTT. The complete variable domain, with remaining parts taken from reference TRBV7-2 and TRBJ2-3, reads GAGVSQSPSNKVTEKGKDVELRCDPISGHTALYWYRQSLGQGLEFLIYFQGNSAPDKSGLPSDRFSAERTGGSVSTLTIQRTQQEDSAVYLCASSRNNGADTQYFGPGTRLTVL.

In the case of this clone: This specimen includes other DNA sequences encoding the same CDR3. The J gene is TRBJ2-3, the V gene TRBV5-1; D remains ambiguous. The V and J ends lost 0 bases and 6 bases respectively, with 5 bases between them. The CDR3 is made up of 12 amino acids. The V gene's germline CDR1 is SGHRS and CDR2 YFSETQ. CDR3 nucleotide sequence: TGCGCCAGCAGCTTGGGTGTGGATACGCAGTATTTT. Protein product: CASSLGVDTQYF.

The V gene is TRBV4-1, the J gene TRBJ1-5; D call uncertain. V lost 0 bases and J lost 5, with 11 bases in between. Germline lookup yields CDR1 MGHRA and CDR2 YSYEKL. The CDR3 is 15 residues long. This CDR3 is CASSQDQSPYQPQHF. In DNA form, the CDR3 reads TGCGCCAGCAGCCAAGACCAGTCCCCCTATCAGCCCCAGCATTTT.

This chain links TRBV13 with TRBJ1-6; 9 bases fit TRBD1. The ends lost 4 bases at V and 13 bases at J; junction bases unmatched: 14. Germline CDR1 is PRHDT and CDR2 is FYEKMQ (reference sequence). This CDR3 region has 16 residues. CDR3 sequence reads: CASSSTPGQGLRPLHF. The CDR3 DNA reads as TGTGCCAGCAGCTCGACCCCGGGACAGGGACTTCGGCCCCTCCACTTT. Full variable domain (rest looked up from reference TRBV13 and TRBJ1-6): AAGVIQSPRHLIKEKRETATLKCYPIPRHDTVYWYQQGPGQDPQFLISFYEKMQSDKGSIPDRFSAQQFSDYHSELNMSSLELGDSALYFCASSSTPGQGLRPLHFGNGTRLTVT.

CDR3 region: CASSHSNLHGFF. CDR3 DNA sequence: TGCGCCAGCAGTCACTCCAACCTACATGGTTTCTTT. The rearrangement links TRBV23-1 to TRBJ1-1; D uncertain. TRBV23-1 is noted as an ORF with a role that remains uncertain. The V and J ends lost 3 bases and 13 bases respectively, with 15 bases between them. The CDR3 has 12 amino acids.

V gene TRBV7-2 combines with J gene TRBJ2-6, with D possibly TRBD1 on 5 matching bases. CDR1 and CDR2 from the germline V gene are SGHTA and FQGNSA. The CDR3 runs to 15 residues. Between the trimmed V and J ends, which lost 5 bases and 1 base, there was a span of 9 bases. The CDR3 DNA is TGTGCCAGCAGCCCTCAGGGATCTGGGGCCAACGTCCTGACTTTC. It encodes CASSPQGSGANVLTF.

This chain uses TRBV4-1 with TRBJ2-7; D gene uncertain. Trimming removed 0 bases at V and 4 bases at J, with 10 bases between. Germline V lookup: CDR1 MGHRA, CDR2 YSYEKL. The CDR3 loop spans 14 amino acids. The CDR3: CASSQDPDNYEQYF. The CDR3 bases are TGCGCCAGCAGCCAAGACCCCGACAATTACGAGCAGTACTTC.

The rearrangement joins TRBV5-4 to TRBJ1-1; 9 nucleotides agree with TRBD1. Germline loops: CDR1 SGHNT, CDR2 YYREEE (reference sequence). The CDR3 consists of 14 residues. V lost 1 base and J lost 7; bases outside the gene matches: 5. As DNA, the CDR3 is TGTGCCAGCAGCTTGAGGGACAGGGCATATGAAGCTTTCTTT. Amino acids: CASSLRDRAYEAFF.

The V and J genes are TRBV7-9 and TRBJ1-6, with D unclear. The CDR3 loop spans 14 amino acids. Germline V gene data show CDR1 as SEHNR and CDR2 as FQNEAQ (reference sequence). V dropped 2 bases and J dropped 6 bases, with 8 bases sitting between them. CDR3 DNA: TGTGCCAGCAGCTTAAAAGGGTTTAATTCACCCCTCCACTTT. It encodes CASSLKGFNSPLHF.

The chain combines TRBV7-2 with TRBJ2-2, with D possibly being TRBD1 (5 bases). The CDR3 totals 16 residues. Deletions cut 8 bases from V and 5 bases from J, with 21 bases between. Germline CDR1 and CDR2: SGHTA and FQGNSA. CDR3 coding DNA: TGTGCCAGCGTTCCAAGGGGCAGGGAAGGGACCGGGGAGCTGTTTTTT. As protein: CASVPRGREGTGELFF.

The chain has TRBV7-9 and TRBJ1-4; D is undetermined. CDR1 SEHNR and CDR2 FQNEAQ come from the germline V gene (reference sequence). Trimming stripped 8 bases from V and 5 bases from J, with 12 bases between. The CDR3 extends over 13 amino acids. This CDR3 reads CASQPVGNEKLFF. CDR3 nucleotide sequence: TGTGCCAGCCAACCGGTTGGGAATGAAAAACTGTTTTTT. Based on the CDR3 plus reference TRBV7-9 and TRBJ1-4, the full variable domain is DTGVSQNPRHKITKRGQNVTFRCDPISEHNRLYWYRQTLGQGPEFLTYFQNEAQLEKSRLLSDRFSAERPKGSFSTLEIQRTEQGDSAMYLCASQPVGNEKLFFGSGTQLSVL.